Given below is one T cell receptor beta chain in context. What it binds is unknown. This sample stems from a study of long-term antiretroviral therapy in people with HIV. Investigators performed immunoSEQ version v3.0 at survey level. Only in-frame clones appear in the TCRdb table, and some are missing; sequencing was by immunoSEQ multiplex PCR. The data hold over 10,000 clones, with roughly 80% observed a single time. Before they underwent DNA extraction, samples held roughly 0.95-11 million cryopreserved PBMC. Losses at the gene ends were 4 bases for V and 3 bases for J; bases not matched to a gene: 2. Germline CDR1 and CDR2: SEHNR and FQNEAQ (reference sequence). CDR3 size: 14 residues. Study-level points and caveats: Repertoires in HIV (unlike those of controls) had narrower CDR3 length ranges.

The sequences come from unsorted PBMCs, collected 0.5 years before starting antiretroviral therapy. The TCR was taken from a middle-aged woman with HIV. The chain joins TRBV7-9 to TRBJ2-7; TRBD2 matches 11 bases. The CDR3 is CASSSTSGGYEQYF. The CDR3 DNA follows: TGTGCCAGCAGCTCCACTAGCGGGGGCTACGAGCAGTACTTC.